These 2 T cell receptor beta chains were all obtained from the same sample, sequenced in a study of multiple sclerosis patients with progressive multifocal leukoencephalopathy. Profiled with immunoSEQ multiplex PCR; TCRdb holds only in-frame clones, not every one. The sample lists fewer than 40,000 clones; roughly 90% were seen once. Time point of the sample: time of PML onset. Sequenced material: PBMCs, taken from a patient treated with natalizumab. The receptor set was obtained from a woman in her forties with progressive multifocal leukoencephalopathy.

The sample holds one count of this clone. This chain connects TRBV5-4 to TRBJ1-3; D not certain. The CDR3 has 15 residues. The germline CDR1 and CDR2 sequences are SGHNT and YYREEE (reference sequence). V lost 3 bases to trimming and J lost 2 bases, with 12 bases between them. In DNA, the CDR3 is TGTGCCAGCAGCTGGGGAAACGGGGCTGGAAACACCATATATTTT. Protein product: CASSWGNGAGNTIYF.

The J gene is TRBJ1-5, the V gene TRBV19; no firm D call. The germline CDR1 and CDR2 sequences are LNHDA and SQIVND (reference sequence). The CDR3 spans 15 residues. The germline V and J ends were trimmed by 1 base and 0 bases, with 7 bases remaining between them. CDR3 nucleotides: TGTGCCAGTAGTATAGCCGACAATAGCAATCAGCCCCAGCATTTT. It codes for CASSIADNSNQPQHF.